This TCR beta chain was captured in a study of shared T cell receptors in the human thymus. The data were produced by immunoSEQ multiplex PCR, yet TCRdb's version contains in-frame clones alone and is incomplete. The profile covers hundreds of thousands of clones, with about 87% appearing a single time and roughly 0.0094% taken by the ten largest. Between the trimmed V and J ends, which lost 2 bases and 6 bases, there was a span of 16 bases. There are 15 residues in the CDR3. Germline assignment: CDR1 SNHLY and CDR2 FYNNEI. The same sample was also studied in work on human thymus T cells. From that second work: The thymus tissue came from resections taken during corrective heart surgery.

This sequence joins TRBV2 and TRBJ1-1; D unclear. The origin of this receptor is a boy under three years old with a congenital heart defect. The sequenced sample was thymocytes. The CDR3: CASSERISRDAEAFF. The CDR3 nucleotides are TGTGCCAGCAGTGAAAGAATATCGAGGGATGCTGAAGCTTTCTTT.